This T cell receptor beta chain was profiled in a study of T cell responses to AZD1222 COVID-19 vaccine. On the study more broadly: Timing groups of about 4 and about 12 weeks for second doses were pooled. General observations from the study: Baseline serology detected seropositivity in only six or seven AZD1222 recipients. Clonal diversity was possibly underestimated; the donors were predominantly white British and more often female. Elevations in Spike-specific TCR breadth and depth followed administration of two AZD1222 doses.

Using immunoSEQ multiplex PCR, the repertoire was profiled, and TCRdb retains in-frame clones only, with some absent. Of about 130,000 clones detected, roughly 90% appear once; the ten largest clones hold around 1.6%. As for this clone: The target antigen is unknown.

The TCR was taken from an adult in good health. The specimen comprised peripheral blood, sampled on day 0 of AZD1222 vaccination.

CDR3 DNA: TGTGCCAGCAGCTTAGATCTGGGGAGGGGCGGAAACACCATATATTTT. Its protein product is CASSLDLGRGGNTIYF. This chain joins TRBV11-2 and TRBJ1-3; the D gene is possibly TRBD1 (5 bases). Trimming took 0 bases from V and 4 from J, leaving 13 bases between them. Germline CDR1 reads SGHAT; CDR2 reads FQNNGV. The CDR3 totals 16 residues.